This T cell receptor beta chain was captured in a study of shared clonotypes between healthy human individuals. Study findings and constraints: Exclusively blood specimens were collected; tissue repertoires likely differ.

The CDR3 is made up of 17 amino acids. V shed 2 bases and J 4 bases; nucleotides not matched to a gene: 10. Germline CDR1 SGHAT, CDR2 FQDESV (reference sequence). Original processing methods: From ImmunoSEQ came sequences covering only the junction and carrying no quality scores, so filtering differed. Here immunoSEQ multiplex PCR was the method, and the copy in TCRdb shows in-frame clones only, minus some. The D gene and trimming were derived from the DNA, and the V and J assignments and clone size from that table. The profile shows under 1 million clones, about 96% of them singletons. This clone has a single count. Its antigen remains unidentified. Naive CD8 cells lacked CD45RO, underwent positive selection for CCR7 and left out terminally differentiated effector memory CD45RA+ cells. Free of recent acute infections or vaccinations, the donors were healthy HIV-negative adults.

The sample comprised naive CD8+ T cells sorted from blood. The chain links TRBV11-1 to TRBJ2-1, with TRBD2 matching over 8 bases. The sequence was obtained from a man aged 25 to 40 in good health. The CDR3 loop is CASSLLGTSGFYNEQFF. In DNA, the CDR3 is TGTGCCAGCAGCTTATTGGGTACTAGCGGATTTTACAATGAGCAGTTCTTC.